This TCR beta chain appears in the sequencing data of a study of cytomegalovirus exposure and HLA in healthy donors. Study details: Assignment to the Caucasian-associated ancestry cluster applied to approximately 79% of the approximately 400 genotyped donors. Findings of the study overall: Information on immune exposure was restricted to one variable (CMV serostatus).

V gave up 3 bases and J gave up 0 bases, with 13 bases separating them. The germline V gene encodes CDR1 LNHDA and CDR2 SQIVND (reference sequence). CDR3 length: 16 amino acids. Worth noting for this clone: The antigen is undetermined.

While unrecorded immune exposures were likely, the donors were nominally healthy when sampled. Use of 60 Vbeta and 13 Jbeta primers characterized the PCR. Only in-frame clones appear in the TCRdb table, and some are missing; sequencing was by immunoSEQ multiplex PCR. The sample records over 150,000 clones, roughly 80% being singletons. Input material: PBMCs. This rearrangement joins TRBV19 to TRBJ2-3; D not resolved. The TCR was taken from a young man in good health and CMV-seronegative. CDR3 sequence: CASSILWASSTDTQYF. In DNA, the CDR3 is TGTGCCAGTAGTATTTTGTGGGCATCTAGCACAGATACGCAGTATTTT.